This T cell receptor (beta chain) was obtained from a study of blood T cell repertoires in COVID-19. Across the study: COVID-19 samples collected from the United States, Italy and Spain covered acute and convalescent phases. Nucleic acid was either cDNA or gDNA, and it came from T cells, B-cell-depleted T cells, or PBMCs.

Clinical history as reported by participants underpinned cohort assignment. Authors' methods: Reference gene primer amplification gave nucleated cell count estimates. Clones were sequenced by immunoSEQ multiplex PCR, and TCRdb holds only the in-frame ones, with some missing. The V and J calls and clone size come from that table; D and trimming were worked out from the DNA. Here the sample spans 150,000 to 200,000 clones, 60% to 80% being singletons. This CDR3 region has 14 residues. Germline V gene sequence: CDR1 SEHNR, CDR2 FQNEAQ (reference sequence). The trim removed 4 bases at V and 4 bases at J, leaving 4 bases unmatched.

The sequenced sample consisted of PBMCs or T cells enriched from blood (not recorded which). V usage is TRBV7-9 and J usage is TRBJ1-5; 7 bases fit TRBD1. This clonotype was sampled from a man aged 55 to 70 who had been exposed to COVID-19. CDR3 loop: CASSSRGQNQPQHF. In nucleotides, the CDR3 is TGTGCCAGCAGCTCAAGGGGGCAAAATCAGCCCCAGCATTTT.